The present entry profiles one TCR beta chain with its context. The sample belongs to a study of PD-L1 blockade in urothelial cancer. Trimming at V came to 10 bases and at J to 2 bases, leaving 13 bases not matched to a gene. The CDR3 is made up of 17 amino acids. Looked up from germline, CDR1 is MNHEY and CDR2 is SMNVEV (reference sequence). Sequencing was performed with immunoSEQ multiplex PCR; in TCRdb, only in-frame clones are kept and a portion is missing. The repertoire holds 50,000 to 55,000 clones, with roughly four fifths as singletons. Indicated time point: pretreatment peripheral blood. This TCR was recovered from a man in his sixties or seventies with urothelial cancer. The specimen was PBMCs, collected around atezolizumab (anti-PD-L1) treatment. The chain combines TRBV27 with TRBJ1-6; 8 positions match TRBD1. The CDR3 DNA follows: TGTGCCACCCGTCGTCAGGGGGCGATCGCCTATAATTCACCCCTCCACTTT. Translating it yields CATRRQGAIAYNSPLHF.